The 25 T cell receptor beta chains reported below all come from one sample, sequenced in a study of response to subunit inactivated influenza vaccine (dated by TCRdb to 2016 to 2019). Library generation was performed with RT-PCR. TCRdb lists the instrument as Illumina HiSeq 2500. TCRdb handled the public reads itself, with Q25 trimming in fastp and clone calling in MiXCR, and kept productive beta chains. Every entry covers one CDR3 protein and lists the most common genes and DNA from its rows. The sample table shows 500,000 to 600,000 distinct CDR3 sequences, and 10% to 15% are seen once. The ten most abundant clones make up roughly a tenth of the sample. Source: PBMCs from blood, taken on the day of vaccination. Receptor source: a man between 50 and 59 years old who received an inactivated influenza vaccine. Donor details come from another sample of the same person, matched by shared clones.

V and J are TRBV25-1 and TRBJ1-5, with D possibly being TRBD1 (5 bases). CDR1 and CDR2 (germline): MGHDK, SYGVNS. Trimming shortened V by 1 base and J by 0 bases, and 16 bases separated the two germline ends. The CDR3 is made up of 18 amino acids. CDR3 nucleotides: TGTGCCAGCAGTGAATCATGGGCTAGGGGCCATAGCAATCAGCCCCAGCATTTT. Amino acid sequence: CASSESWARGHSNQPQHF.

This clonotype was detected many times. The chain is built from TRBV12-3 or TRBV12-4 and TRBJ2-2; 11 bases map to TRBD1. The CDR3 is made up of 15 amino acids. V shed 4 bases and J 5 bases; nucleotides not matched to a gene: 3. The CDR3 coding sequence is TGTGCCAGCAGTTGGGACAGGGGGGGAACCGGGGAGCTGTTTTTT. Encoded protein: CASSWDRGGTGELFF.

This clonotype was counted ten times or more. The J gene is TRBJ1-2, the V gene TRBV18; TRBD1 matches at 8 bases. The CDR3 consists of 15 residues. Germline lookup yields CDR1 KGHSH and CDR2 LQKENI. The junction had 3 bases not matched to a gene; V was cut back by 3 bases and J by 0 bases. The CDR3 DNA sequence: TGTGCCAGCTCACCTGGACAGGGCCCTAACTATGGCTACACCTTC. Protein sequence: CASSPGQGPNYGYTF.

This chain uses TRBV7-9 with TRBJ1-2; D call uncertain. The germline gives CDR1 SEHNR, CDR2 FQNEAQ (reference sequence). V was trimmed by 1 base and J by 1 base, leaving 7 bases between them. The CDR3 runs 14 residues. The CDR3 DNA follows: TGTGCCAGCAGCTTAGACGTGAATAACTATGGCTACACCTTC. Translated, it gives CASSLDVNNYGYTF. The variable domain in full, with the rest retrieved from reference TRBV7-9 and TRBJ1-2, is DTGVSQNPRHKITKRGQNVTFRCDPISEHNRLYWYRQTLGQGPEFLTYFQNEAQLEKSRLLSDRFSAERPKGSFSTLEIQRTEQGDSAMYLCASSLDVNNYGYTFGSGTRLTVV.

This clonotype was counted ten times or more. The rearrangement links TRBV29-1 to TRBJ2-5, with D possibly being TRBD1 (6 bases). CDR3 length: 15 residues. CDR1 and CDR2 from the germline V gene are SQVTM and ANQGSEA. V was cut by 8 bases and J by 2 bases, with 21 bases left in between. CDR3 bases: TGCAGCCTGAACAAGCCCGGACAGTTACAAGAGACCCAGTACTTC. Its protein is CSLNKPGQLQETQYF. Looking up the rest from reference TRBV29-1 and TRBJ2-5 gives the full variable domain: SAVISQKPSRDICQRGTSLTIQCQVDSQVTMMFWYRQQPGQSLTLIATANQGSEATYESGFVIDKFPISRPNLTFSTLTVSNMSPEDSSIYLCSLNKPGQLQETQYFGPGTRLLVL.

This clonotype showed up many times. V is TRBV5-1 and J is TRBJ2-3, with TRBD1 as a possible D gene (5 bases). V was cut by 0 bases and J by 0 bases, with 11 bases left in between. CDR1 SGHRS and CDR2 YFSETQ come from the germline V gene. The CDR3 consists of 16 residues. DNA of the CDR3: TGCGCCAGCAGCTTGGCGACAGATTCTAGCACAGATACGCAGTATTTT. As protein: CASSLATDSSTDTQYF.

Only a few counts were recorded for this clonotype. This chain joins TRBV7-2 and TRBJ2-7; 9 bases fit TRBD1. The germline gives CDR1 SGHTA, CDR2 FQGNSA. The CDR3 loop spans 15 amino acids. V was pared by 5 bases and J by 3 bases, with 8 bases of the junction left unmatched. CDR3 region: CASSPDRDRVYEQYF. The CDR3, as DNA: TGTGCCAGCAGCCCCGACCGGGACAGGGTCTACGAGCAGTACTTC. Using reference TRBV7-2 and TRBJ2-7 for the parts outside the CDR3, the full variable domain is GAGVSQSPSNKVTEKGKDVELRCDPISGHTALYWYRQSLGQGLEFLIYFQGNSAPDKSGLPSDRFSAERTGGSVSTLTIQRTQQEDSAVYLCASSPDRDRVYEQYFGPGTRLTVT.

The chain combines TRBV7-9 with TRBJ1-1, with TRBD1 identical over 8 bases. Per the germline V gene, CDR1 is SEHNR and CDR2 is FQNEAQ (reference sequence). The CDR3 length is 17 residues. After removal of 5 bases from V and 4 bases from J, the junction contained 15 bases not matched to a gene. The CDR3 bases are TGTGCCAGCAGCGAAACTTTCGGGCAGGGGGCTATCACTGAAGCTTTCTTT. Translation: CASSETFGQGAITEAFF.

V is TRBV29-1 and J is TRBJ2-1; 9 bases fit TRBD2. This CDR3 spans 16 amino acids. With V trimmed by 3 bases and J by 9 bases, 15 bases remained unmatched. CDR1 SQVTM and CDR2 ANQGSEA come from the germline V gene. The CDR3 loop is CSVEKRPSGVRREQFF. CDR3 nucleotides: TGCAGCGTTGAGAAGCGGCCTAGCGGGGTTCGACGTGAGCAGTTCTTC.

The table lists this clonotype with a few counts. The J gene is TRBJ2-7, the V gene TRBV29-1, with D perhaps matching TRBD2 (5 bases). This CDR3 has 13 residues. With 4 bases removed from V and 3 bases from J, the gap between germline ends came to 13 bases. Looked up from germline, CDR1 is SQVTM and CDR2 is ANQGSEA. CDR3 nucleotides: TGCAGCGTTGGAGGGAATGGAGGCTACGAGCAGTACTTC. Protein: CSVGGNGGYEQYF.

The V gene is TRBV6-1, the J gene TRBJ2-1; D remains ambiguous. Germline lookup yields CDR1 MNHNS and CDR2 SASEGT. This CDR3 is built from 17 residues. V lost 5 bases and J lost 5, with 22 bases in between. The CDR3 protein is CASSRLSPGTAHNEQFF. Here the CDR3 DNA reads TGTGCCAGCAGTCGGCTCAGCCCAGGAACGGCGCACAATGAGCAGTTCTTC.

This clonotype occurred a few times. V and J are TRBV7-2 and TRBJ2-3; the D gene is possibly TRBD1 (6 bases). Germline lookup yields CDR1 SGHTA and CDR2 FQGNSA. V shed 5 bases and J shed 4 bases, with 19 bases lying between them. This CDR3 is built from 16 residues. DNA of the CDR3: TGTGCCAGCAGCGTACAGGGTGGCGGCCAAGCAGATACGCAGTATTTT. It codes for CASSVQGGGQADTQYF.

CDR3 nucleotide sequence: TGTGCCAGCAGCTTAATCTCGGGGGCGGCTGGCTACACCTTC. Translating it yields CASSLISGAAGYTF. V usage is TRBV7-9 and J usage is TRBJ1-2; D might be TRBD1 (6 bases). Trimming took off 2 bases at V and 7 bases at J, with 14 bases between the two ends. This CDR3 spans 14 amino acids. Germline V lookup: CDR1 SEHNR, CDR2 FQNEAQ (reference sequence).

This chain uses TRBV12-3 or TRBV12-4 with TRBJ1-1, with D hard to call. Trimming took 7 bases from V and 8 from J, leaving 20 bases between them. The CDR3 consists of 14 residues. The CDR3 DNA reads TGTGCCAGCAAAGCTTCCGGGGTAAGAGAAGAAGCTTTCTTT. Its protein is CASKASGVREEAFF.

The chain joins TRBV29-1 to TRBJ2-2; D uncertain. CDR1 and CDR2 from the germline V gene are SQVTM and ANQGSEA. V was shortened by 2 bases and J by 1 base, with 11 bases between the two germline ends. The CDR3 length is 15 residues. The CDR3 sequence: CSVERATKNTGELFF. The DNA for the CDR3 is TGCAGCGTTGAAAGGGCTACCAAGAACACCGGGGAGCTGTTTTTT.

A few counts support this clonotype. The CDR3 region is CASSPIPGLAGGRDTQYF. For the CDR3, the DNA is TGTGCCAGCAGCCCAATCCCGGGACTAGCGGGAGGCCGGGATACGCAGTATTTT. V usage is TRBV28 and J usage is TRBJ2-3; 15 positions match TRBD2. J was trimmed by 6 bases and V by 6 bases; bases with no gene match: 13. Germline lookup yields CDR1 MDHEN and CDR2 SYDVKM. The CDR3 totals 18 residues.

This clonotype was observed a few times. V usage is TRBV20-1 and J usage is TRBJ2-1, with 12 bases fitting TRBD2. CDR1 and CDR2 from the germline V gene are DFQATT and SNEGSKA (reference sequence). V was clipped by 5 bases and J by 1 base; unmatched bases: 12. The CDR3 has 18 amino acids. This CDR3 reads CSASPRTSGTGSYNEQFF. CDR3 DNA: TGCAGTGCTTCTCCCCGGACTAGCGGGACCGGGTCCTACAATGAGCAGTTCTTC.

The chain employs TRBV28 and TRBJ2-1; D ambiguous. From germline, CDR1 is MDHEN and CDR2 SYDVKM. The V end was cut by 3 bases, the J end by 0 bases, with 12 bases between. The CDR3 covers 16 residues. CDR3 nucleotides: TGTGCCAGCAGTTTCTCTACTGGGCACTCCTACAATGAGCAGTTCTTC. Protein: CASSFSTGHSYNEQFF.

The chain has TRBV4-2 and TRBJ2-1, with 9 bases fitting TRBD2. Trimming cost V 4 bases and J 4 bases; bases outside gene matches: 8. The CDR3 is 16 amino acids. Germline V gene data show CDR1 as LGHNA and CDR2 as YNFKEQ. CDR3 nucleotide sequence: TGTGCCAGCAGCCCGTTCCTAGCGGGGCTATACAATGAGCAGTTCTTC. Its translation: CASSPFLAGLYNEQFF.

The V gene is TRBV28, the J gene TRBJ1-2; D might be TRBD1 (6 bases). Trimming shortened V by 5 bases and J by 4 bases, and 14 bases separated the two germline ends. CDR1 is MDHEN and CDR2 is SYDVKM in the germline V gene. The CDR3 totals 14 residues. CDR3 sequence (DNA): TGTGCCAGCAGTAACACAGGGTCTGGCTATGGCTACACCTTC. Translating gives CASSNTGSGYGYTF.

The chain combines TRBV5-4 with TRBJ1-3, with D perhaps matching TRBD1 (5 bases). CDR1 is SGHNT, CDR2 YYREEE, per germline (reference sequence). The length of the CDR3 is 13 residues. V lost 4 bases to trimming and J lost 8 bases, with 13 bases between them. CDR3 in amino acids: CASSGHGTDTIYF. Written as DNA, the CDR3 is TGTGCCAGCAGCGGACACGGCACTGACACCATATATTTT.

This clonotype was counted ten times or more. The V call is TRBV7-9, the J call TRBJ2-2; TRBD2 aligns across 10 bases. Germline V CDR1 and CDR2: SEHNR, FQNEAQ (reference sequence). CDR3 size: 17 residues. The ends lost 5 bases at V and 5 bases at J; junction bases unmatched: 11. For the CDR3, the DNA is TGTGCCAGCAGCGAAACAAGCGGGGGGGCCAGGACCGGGGAGCTGTTTTTT. This translates into CASSETSGGARTGELFF.

This clonotype turned up a few times. The V and J genes are TRBV20-1 and TRBJ2-3; 9 bases fit TRBD2. V was clipped by 8 bases and J by 1 base; unmatched bases: 4. The CDR3 is 13 amino acids. Per germline, CDR1 DFQATT and CDR2 SNEGSKA (reference sequence). The CDR3 DNA reads as TGCAGTACTTTAGCGGGAGGCACAGATACGCAGTATTTT. Residues: CSTLAGGTDTQYF.

This chain's CDR3 is CAIRDRDVGPQHF. DNA for the CDR3: TGTGCCATCAGAGACAGGGACGTTGGGCCCCAGCATTTT. The V gene is TRBV10-3, the J gene TRBJ1-5; TRBD1 agrees at 7 bases. In germline, CDR1 is ENHRY, CDR2 SYGVKD. Trimming removed 6 bases from V and 9 bases from J; junction bases left unmatched: 8. The CDR3 consists of 13 residues.

The gene calls are TRBV6-2 or TRBV6-3 and TRBJ2-7, with 8 bases matching TRBD1. V was clipped by 4 bases and J by 5 bases; unmatched bases: 10. The CDR3 is 15 residues long. Germline CDR1 is MNHEY and CDR2 is SVGEGT. The CDR3 DNA follows: TGTGCCAGCAGTTTAGGACAGGGACCCAGAGACGAGCAGTACTTC. Translating gives CASSLGQGPRDEQYF.